This T cell receptor (beta chain) emerged from a study of regulatory T cells in long-lasting Graves disease. On the study more broadly: Duration of antithyroid drug therapy among newly diagnosed Graves' patients was under 3 months.

Time point specified: newly diagnosed GD, antithyroid drugs for less than 3 months. PBMC RNA was the source of the TCR library. CDR3 size: 17 residues. V lost 4 bases to trimming and J lost 2 bases, with 15 bases between them. Through Arm-PCR of CDR3 regions and iRepertoire HTBI primers, TCR beta libraries were built. From the multiplex PCR reads, TCRdb called clonotypes with MiXCR, one entry per CDR3 protein. The sample contains roughly 350,000 distinct CDR3 sequences, roughly 15% of which appear only once. This sample was also put to use in a study of T cells in Graves' hyperthyroidism and ophthalmopathy. From that study: Clonotypes that were expanded in thyroid above 0.001 mostly appeared in blood too. A model using 13 V-J features told ophthalmopathy apart from stable hyperthyroidism.

This TCR was recovered from a woman younger than 30 with Graves disease. The sequencing here drew on peripheral blood mononuclear cells (PBMCs), taken at new diagnosis, from a patient treated with antithyroid drugs. This chain connects TRBV12-3 or TRBV12-4 to TRBJ2-6; D is unresolved. CDR3 in amino acids: CASSSPFSTAGANVLTF. CDR3 in DNA: TGTGCCAGCAGTTCCCCATTCTCCACGGCTGGGGCCAACGTCCTGACTTTC.